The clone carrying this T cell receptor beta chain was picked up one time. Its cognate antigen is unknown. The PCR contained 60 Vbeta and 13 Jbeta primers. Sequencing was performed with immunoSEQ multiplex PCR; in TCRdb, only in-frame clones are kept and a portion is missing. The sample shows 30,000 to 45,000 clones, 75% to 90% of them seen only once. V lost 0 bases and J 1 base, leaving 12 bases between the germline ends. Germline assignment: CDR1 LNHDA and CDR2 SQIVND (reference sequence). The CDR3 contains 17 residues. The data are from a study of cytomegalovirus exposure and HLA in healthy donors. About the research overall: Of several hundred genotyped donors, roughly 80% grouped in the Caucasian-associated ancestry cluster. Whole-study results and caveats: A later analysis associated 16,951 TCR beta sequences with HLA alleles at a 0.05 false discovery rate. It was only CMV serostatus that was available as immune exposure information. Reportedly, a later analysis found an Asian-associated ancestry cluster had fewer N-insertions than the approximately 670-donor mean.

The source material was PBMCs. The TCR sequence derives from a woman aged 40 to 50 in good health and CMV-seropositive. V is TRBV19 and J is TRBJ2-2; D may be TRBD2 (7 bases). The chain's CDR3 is CASSIEGASGNTGELFF. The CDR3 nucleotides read TGTGCCAGTAGTATAGAGGGGGCTAGCGGGAACACCGGGGAGCTGTTTTTT.